Described below is a single T cell receptor (beta chain) sequence and its context. The table lists this clone with a few counts. The antigen this receptor binds is unknown. There are no base qualities to consult, and no much larger clone falls within one base. This entry is derived from a study of cytomegalovirus exposure and HLA in healthy donors (TCRdb year 2017). About the study as a whole: In an earlier analysis of 450 to 750 of the donors, 250 to 300 Gb of sequence data and 117 million unique TCR beta sequences from 150 million to 200 million T cells were reported. Alongside the repertoire data, information on donor age, sex, ethnicity and CMV serostatus was compiled. About 280 gigabases of sequencing data and tens of millions of unique TCR sequences made up an early release that covered 500 to 700 HLA-typed donors. HLA typing covered class I and class II loci at four-digit resolution. The genetic ancestry cluster associated with self-reported Caucasian donors included 65% to 90% of the 398 genotyped donors. Four to six DR-DQ haplotypes were handled as single units for association and clustering, since linkage in the cohort was strong. In addition to the first cohort of approximately 670 subjects, a separate validation cohort of 130 or so different subjects was used. The study combined high-throughput TCR immunosequencing, statistical association of individual TCRs with disease status, and machine learning to predict cytomegalovirus infection status. On average, around 240,000 unique TCR beta nucleotide sequences were sequenced per donor among fewer than 500 genotyped donors of the cohort, with around 19% of those sequences being non-productive. In the later analysis, no new phenotypic data were used to find candidate immune exposures; instead, reliance was placed on TCR beta sequences and their occurrence across donors. The T cell repertoires of 666 subjects were profiled by immunosequencing and related to cytomegalovirus serostatus. The study was designed to test whether signatures of past pathogen exposure could be identified by cataloging public T cell receptors. Every repertoire in the discovery cohort had been generated on one and the same sequencing platform. To study patterns of TCR occurrence, a later analysis re-analyzed previously published TCR beta repertoires from several hundred donors and added high-resolution HLA genotyping. An earlier analysis of several hundred of the donors used high-throughput TCR beta sequencing to judge whether each TCR beta V gene segment behaved as functional or pseudogenic. Typing coverage varied by locus: about 629-640 donors for A, B, C, DRB1 and DQB1; roughly 500 for DQA1; approximately 570 for DPA1; about 450 for DPB1. A later genetic analysis took genome-wide SNP genotypes for about three fifths of the 666 donors and used that subset as a discovery cohort. On the study overall, not on this receptor specifically: A later analysis associated about 17,000 TCR beta sequences with specific HLA alleles at a false discovery rate of 0.05. According to a later analysis, parvovirus B19, influenza, CMV and Epstein-Barr virus appeared linked to several top co-occurrence clusters. A later analysis found that HLA-associated TCR beta chains were more clonally expanded and had lower generation probabilities than equally common non-associated chains. Correlated functional status among segregating V segments might reflect linkage disequilibrium, but an unknown experimental factor could not be ruled out. In both the original and validation cohorts, the classifier was reported to diagnose cytomegalovirus status with high specificity and sensitivity. In the study, approximately 160 TCR beta chains were listed as associated with cytomegalovirus. Most TCR sequences were observed very rarely across donors, whereas some public TCRs were present in many individuals. In an earlier analysis of 587 of the donors, most TCR beta V segments appeared in productive rearrangements about 87% or about 30% of the time, broadly matching IMGT annotations. This cohort had only TCR beta chains sequenced, and the lack of alpha or paired-chain data limited which features could be detected. Some IMGT-functional V segments, including TRBV6-2 and TRBV6-3, could not be told apart with the 87-base-pair reads, so those segments were excluded. Roughly uniform sequencing depth across donors was assumed in presence/absence analyses, although this assumption may not hold. CMV serostatus was the only immune exposure information available for the cohort. A cluster of highly shared sequence variants was judged likely to represent a technical artifact of the sequencing pipeline. It was suggested by the authors that the approach could potentially be generalized to other disease states and immunological phenotypes. In a later analysis, most CMV-associated TCR beta chains were found to appear HLA-restricted, with HLA associations seemingly driven largely by CMV exposure. In vitro tests confirmed that a few of the cytomegalovirus-associated TCR beta chains recognize cytomegalovirus antigens. An association between a missense DCLRE1C variant and V-gene and J-gene trimming of TCR beta chains was found in a later genetic analysis and replicated in an independent cohort. Because HLA typing was unavailable for some donors at each locus, only the typed subset was used in association tests. According to a later analysis, TCR association rates differed among HLA loci, with DRB1 alleles showing the most associated TCRs and HLA-C alleles showing the fewest. A further reported finding was that TCR beta sequences accurately predicted the HLA-A and HLA-B alleles for most subjects in the first cohort. According to a later genetic analysis, donors in an Asian-associated ancestry cluster had fewer N-insertions in productive TCRs than the approximately 630-donor mean. Strong co-occurrence of HLA alleles, especially DR and DQ, made assigning TCR associations to individual alleles difficult. Fewer than 20 rarely observed V segments, including chromosome 9 orphons, were excluded from the earlier analysis of a few hundred of the donors because counts were too low.

CDR1 MGHRA and CDR2 YSYEKL are derived from the germline V gene. Reading from cysteine to phenylalanine, the CDR3 counts 12 amino acids. The CDR3 DNA has 36 bases and is translated from base 1. Between the V and J ends, shortened by 1 base and 4 bases respectively, the junction contains 5 bases. The cohort was made up of approximately 670 healthy bone marrow donors. Cohort members were all nominally healthy when sampled, although unrecorded immune exposures were likely present. The donor was CMV seropositive and was included in the group of 250 to 300 seropositive cohort members. Each donor provided a peripheral blood sample, and peripheral blood mononuclear cells were used for TCR beta sequencing. The Qiagen DNeasy Blood Extraction Kit was used to extract genomic DNA from the blood cell samples. Library method: the immunoSEQ multiplex PCR assay. The multiplex PCR relied on a mix of 60 forward primers for TCR Vbeta segments and 13 reverse primers for TCR Jbeta segments. The CDR3 region of rearranged TCR beta genes was amplified from genomic DNA with a multiplex PCR assay. On the Illumina HiSeq System, the amplified TCR beta libraries were sequenced as 87-base-pair reads. In the authors' own workflow: A later analysis counted about 76 million unique TCR beta chains across the 700 or so repertoires, and around 9.9 million of these chains were shared by at least two donors. Raw reads were error-corrected and collapsed into unique sequences by a nearest-neighbor algorithm in which closely related sequences were merged to remove PCR and sequencing errors. To assign V, D and J gene segments, CDR3 sequences were aligned to IMGT reference sequences. For a sequence to be retained, a match of at least six nucleotides to both a V gene segment and a J gene segment was required. Rearrangements were classified as productive when the CDR3 lacked stop codons and remained in frame with V and J, and all other rearrangements were classified as non-productive. Following IMGT convention, CDR3 was defined as the stretch from the second conserved V-encoded cysteine to the conserved J-encoded phenylalanine. The earlier analysis of fewer than 750 of the donors excluded sequences that lacked an unambiguous match to a single V gene segment. An earlier analysis of 450 to 650 of the donors called V segments functional above 56.7% productive rearrangements and segregating when the between-donor standard deviation exceeded 5%. A statistical classification framework was built to diagnose cytomegalovirus status from the catalog of TCR beta chain sequences. In a later analysis, V and J genes were assigned by comparing TCR nucleotide sequences against IMGT/GENE-DB human TR gene sequences. The TCRdist pipeline was used in a later analysis to assign CDR3 sequences and most-parsimonious VDJ recombination scenarios. In a later analysis, each TCR beta chain was defined by its CDR3 amino acid sequence together with its V-gene family, and reads lacking a unique V-gene family were excluded. In a later analysis, 450 to 600 highly shared, low-generation-probability nucleotide sequences were removed to address suspected cross-contamination and a sequencing artifact. In a later analysis, a clonal expansion index was calculated for each public chain from normalized within-repertoire ranks of inferred template counts. A later analysis computed generation probabilities with a VDJ recombination model fitted to out-of-frame rearrangements, and checked the results against IGoR. In a later analysis, TCR-TCR, TCR-HLA and TCR-CMV co-occurrence was scored with hypergeometric tests, and a repertoire-size bias correction was applied to TCR pairs. False discovery rates were estimated in a later analysis by permuting HLA or CMV assignments 20 times. In a later analysis, co-occurring TCRs were grouped using DBSCAN, and TCRdist sequence similarity was added for clustering within HLA-allele-positive subsets. For co-occurrence clustering, repertoires with fewer than 30,000 or more than 120,000 public chains were excluded, along with roughly 5 repertoires with anomalous nucleotide sharing. The immuneACCESS repertoire file appears here via TCRdb, limited to in-frame rearrangements. These files lack a portion of the clones; in checked studies, under half of the deficit traces to unresolved V genes, and the cause of the others is not known. V and J calls and clone size are copied from that table; D and trimming were computed from the DNA. Recorded for this sample are approximately 100,000 clones; around 82% of them occurred a single time. Around 3.8% of the sample goes to the ten largest clones.

The specimen sequenced was PBMCs. The source of this sequence is a woman in her 50s in good health and CMV-seropositive. The chain employs TRBV4-1 and TRBJ2-7, with no confidently assigned D gene. The DNA sequence is given as TGCGCCAGCAGCCAAGGGCAGTACGAGCAGTACTTC. Translated, this gives CASSQGQYEQYF.